This entry is about one T cell receptor beta chain. This sample was taken from a study of Graves' ophthalmopathy and Graves' hyperthyroidism. The V gene's germline CDR1 is SGHTA and CDR2 FQGNSA. Deletions cut 1 base from V and 9 bases from J, with 13 bases between. The CDR3 runs 15 residues. Using RNA transcripts, the TCR beta CDR3 regions were amplified. The workflow started with a first-round RT-PCR run with HTBI primers and then moved on to a second-round multiplex PCR. TCRdb processed the multiplex PCR reads anew with MiXCR; each CDR3 protein has one entry. The table lists 40,000 to 50,000 distinct CDR3 sequences, 50% of them singletons.

The sequence was obtained from an adult man with Graves' ophthalmopathy. The gene calls are TRBV7-2 and TRBJ1-6; the D gene is possibly TRBD1 (6 bases). Material: peripheral blood. The CDR3 region is CASSLVGGQGSPLHF. CDR3 nucleotide sequence: TGTGCCAGCAGCTTAGTAGGGGGTCAGGGTTCACCCCTCCACTTT. Drawing the rest from reference TRBV7-2 and TRBJ1-6, the complete variable domain is GAGVSQSPSNKVTEKGKDVELRCDPISGHTALYWYRQSLGQGLEFLIYFQGNSAPDKSGLPSDRFSAERTGGSVSTLTIQRTQQEDSAVYLCASSLVGGQGSPLHFGNGTRLTVT.